Below are 29 T cell receptor beta chains sequenced from a single sample in a study of T cells in pancreatic ductal adenocarcinoma. No neoadjuvant therapy was given to the selected pancreatic ductal adenocarcinoma patients before their surgery. The data were produced by immunoSEQ multiplex PCR, yet TCRdb's version contains in-frame clones alone and is incomplete. The repertoire holds roughly 100,000 clones, with 90% to 95% as singletons. Sequenced material: PBMCs. All receptors come from a human donor with pancreatic ductal adenocarcinoma.

The rearrangement links TRBV2 to TRBJ2-1; 7 nucleotides agree with TRBD1. Germline CDR1 is SNHLY and CDR2 is FYNNEI. The CDR3 loop spans 15 amino acids. The V gene end was trimmed by 2 bases and the J gene end by 5 bases; junction bases not matched to a gene: 6. The CDR3 protein is CASSELGTVDNEQFF. CDR3 nucleotides: TGTGCCAGCAGTGAACTCGGGACAGTAGACAATGAGCAGTTCTTC.

The J gene is TRBJ2-7, the V gene TRBV7-9; TRBD1 aligns across 7 bases. There are 15 residues in the CDR3. The germline gives CDR1 SEHNR, CDR2 FQNEAQ (reference sequence). Losses at the gene ends were 0 bases for V and 2 bases for J; bases not matched to a gene: 4. CDR3 sequence: CASSLASGGTYEQYF. CDR3 DNA sequence: TGTGCCAGCAGCTTAGCTTCAGGGGGAACCTACGAGCAGTACTTC.

The CDR3 loop reads CASSPHGTRESNEQFF. CDR3 nucleotides: TGTGCCAGCAGCCCACACGGGACTAGAGAGTCTAATGAGCAGTTCTTC. This rearrangement joins TRBV7-8 to TRBJ2-1; TRBD2 aligns across 8 bases. Germline V gene data show CDR1 as SGHVS and CDR2 as FQNEAQ. V lost 5 bases and J lost 7; bases outside the gene matches: 13. The CDR3 contains 16 residues. The entire variable domain, with the rest obtained from reference TRBV7-8 and TRBJ2-1, is as follows: GAGVSQSPRYKVAKRGQDVALRCDPISGHVSLFWYQQALGQGPEFLTYFQNEAQLDKSGLPSDRFFAERPEGSVSTLKIQRTQQEDSAVYLCASSPHGTRESNEQFFGPGTRLTVL.

This clone was picked up one time. The chain joins TRBV7-3 to TRBJ2-5; maybe TRBD1 (5 bases). With 6 bases removed from V and 1 base from J, the gap between germline ends came to 9 bases. This CDR3 comprises 13 residues. Germline CDR1 reads SGHTA; CDR2 reads FQGTGA. The CDR3 is CASSPDSQETQYF. The CDR3 nucleotides read TGTGCCAGCAGTCCAGACAGCCAAGAGACCCAGTACTTC.

The chain carries TRBV19 and TRBJ1-5, with unresolved D. V was shortened by 10 bases and J by 0 bases, with 10 bases between the two germline ends. This CDR3 has 13 amino acids. Germline CDR1 LNHDA, CDR2 SQIVND (reference sequence). The CDR3 bases are TGTGCCACAAACGACTATAGCAATCAGCCCCAGCATTTT. Encoded protein: CATNDYSNQPQHF.

The gene calls are TRBV9 and TRBJ2-7, with 10 bases fitting TRBD1. The trim removed 3 bases at V and 3 bases at J, leaving 6 bases unmatched. The CDR3 is 15 residues long. Looked up from germline, CDR1 is SGDLS and CDR2 is YYNGEE. The CDR3 DNA follows: TGTGCCAGCAGCGCCGGACAGGGGGTCTTCTACGAGCAGTACTTC. Translating gives CASSAGQGVFYEQYF.

The CDR3 bases are TGTGCCAGCTCCGGGACAGGGACCTCCTACACTGAAGCTTTCTTT. Amino acid sequence: CASSGTGTSYTEAFF. The chain has TRBV5-4 and TRBJ1-1, with 9 bases matching TRBD1. Germline V gives CDR1 SGHNT, CDR2 YYREEE (reference sequence). Germline trimming cut 7 bases from V and 3 bases from J; bases unmatched to any gene: 10. CDR3 size: 15 residues.

The CDR3 reads CASSLVGDPTYEQYF. The CDR3 nucleotides are TGTGCCAGCAGCTTGGTGGGAGACCCCACCTACGAGCAGTACTTC. This chain joins TRBV5-8 and TRBJ2-7; perhaps TRBD2 as D (5 bases). Germline V gene lookup returns CDR1 SGHTS and CDR2 YDEGEE. V was shortened by 0 bases and J by 2 bases, with 12 bases between the two germline ends. The CDR3 spans 15 residues.

The chain has TRBV10-3 and TRBJ1-2, with D possibly TRBD1 on 5 matching bases. The CDR3 is 13 residues long. Trimming took off 0 bases at V and 5 bases at J, with 7 bases between the two ends. Germline V CDR1 and CDR2: ENHRY, SYGVKD. This CDR3 reads CAISESTVYGYTF. The CDR3 nucleotides read TGTGCCATCAGTGAGTCGACAGTTTATGGCTACACCTTC.

This chain joins TRBV11-1 and TRBJ2-7; TRBD1 is a possible D gene (5 bases). The CDR3 extends over 13 amino acids. Germline-derived CDR1 and CDR2 are SGHAT and FQDESV (reference sequence). V was clipped by 4 bases and J by 3 bases, with 10 bases between them. CDR3 DNA sequence: TGTGCCAGCAGCTCCGGACACCTCTACGAGCAGTACTTC. This gives the protein CASSSGHLYEQYF.

The rearrangement joins TRBV11-2 to TRBJ1-4; D not resolved. V was trimmed by 6 bases and J by 7 bases, leaving 15 bases between them. The CDR3 spans 14 residues. Germline values: CDR1 SGHAT, CDR2 FQNNGV. In DNA form, the CDR3 reads TGTGCCAGCAGAGAAGCGATAAGAGGTGAAAAACTGTTTTTT. The encoded protein is CASREAIRGEKLFF.

This rearrangement joins TRBV6-6 to TRBJ1-2; D ambiguous. Looked up from germline, CDR1 is MNHNY and CDR2 is SVGAGI (reference sequence). The CDR3 runs to 16 residues. Trimming took 2 bases from V and 6 from J, leaving 19 bases between them. Here the CDR3 reads CASSYLRTGEFDGYTF. CDR3 nucleotide sequence: TGTGCCAGCAGTTACCTCCGGACCGGGGAGTTTGATGGCTACACCTTC.

As to this clone: The sample holds other DNA sequences that translate to the same CDR3. The chain uses TRBV15 and TRBJ1-1; TRBD1 matches 7 bases. CDR1 and CDR2 (germline): LNHNV, YYDKDF (reference sequence). The CDR3 is 15 residues long. With 0 bases clipped from V and 4 bases from J, the junction kept 5 bases outside the gene matches. The CDR3 coding sequence is TGTGCCACCAGCAGAGAGAGACAGGGCGGCACTGAAGCTTTCTTT. Residues: CATSRERQGGTEAFF.

The chain is built from TRBV5-1 and TRBJ2-1, with TRBD2 matching 8 bases. Germline CDR1 and CDR2: SGHRS and YFSETQ. The CDR3 contains 13 residues. Unmatched junction bases numbered 2, after V lost 4 bases and J lost 5 bases. The CDR3 DNA follows: TGCGCCAGCAGCACTAGCGGAAACAATGAGCAGTTCTTC. Translation gives CASSTSGNNEQFF.

V and J are TRBV6-1 and TRBJ1-2, with 7 bases fitting TRBD1. The CDR3 runs to 15 residues. From germline, CDR1 is MNHNS and CDR2 SASEGT. V lost 3 bases to trimming and J lost 5 bases; unmatched junction nucleotides: 9. CDR3 DNA sequence: TGTGCCAGCAGTGACTTCAGCCCGGGACAGTATGGCTACACCTTC. Translating gives CASSDFSPGQYGYTF.

This chain links TRBV12-2 with TRBJ2-1; the table gives TRBD2 as D, unverified against the DNA. TRBV12-2 is a recognized pseudogene. This CDR3 comprises 13 residues. This chain's CDR3 is CASRLNWFRGQFF. The CDR3 DNA reads as TGTGCAAGTCGCCTCAATTGGTTTCGAGGGCAGTTCTTC.

The J gene is TRBJ2-7, the V gene TRBV4-2; 7 nucleotides line up with TRBD2. Germline V gene data show CDR1 as LGHNA and CDR2 as YNFKEQ. The CDR3 sequence is 14 residues long. V dropped 4 bases and J dropped 4; count of bases not matched to a gene: 7. The CDR3 loop reads CASSPGGGSYEQYF. Here the CDR3 DNA reads TGTGCCAGCAGCCCCGGCGGCGGGAGTTACGAGCAGTACTTC.

The chain carries TRBV2 and TRBJ2-7; 7 nucleotides align to TRBD1. Per germline, CDR1 SNHLY and CDR2 FYNNEI. After removal of 6 bases from V and 8 bases from J, the junction contained 10 bases not matched to a gene. The CDR3 is made up of 13 amino acids. In DNA form, the CDR3 reads TGTGCCAGCAGCCGGGACAGAACTGCCCAGCAGTACTTC. Amino acids: CASSRDRTAQQYF.

The chain has TRBV5-4 and TRBJ1-5; D is perhaps TRBD1 (5 bases). The V and J ends lost 0 bases and 4 bases respectively, with 11 bases between them. Germline V gives CDR1 SGHNT, CDR2 YYREEE (reference sequence). CDR3 length: 15 residues. As DNA, the CDR3 is TGTGCCAGCAGCTTGGACGCAGGGCCTAATCAGCCCCAGCATTTT. Protein product: CASSLDAGPNQPQHF.

The chain joins TRBV5-8 to TRBJ2-2; weak D call: TRBD2 (6 bases). Germline CDR1 reads SGHTS; CDR2 reads YDEGEE. The CDR3 contains 14 residues. Trimming removed 7 bases at V and 1 base at J, with 11 bases between. The CDR3 region is CASLTSLNTGELFF. CDR3 nucleotide sequence: TGTGCCAGCCTGACTAGTTTGAACACCGGGGAGCTGTTTTTT.

The V call is TRBV5-1, the J call TRBJ1-1, with D perhaps matching TRBD1 (5 bases). The CDR3 extends over 15 amino acids. Germline V lookup: CDR1 SGHRS, CDR2 YFSETQ. The germline V and J ends were trimmed by 3 bases and 0 bases, with 12 bases remaining between them. In DNA form, the CDR3 reads TGCGCCAGCAGCTGGAGCGCAGGGATGAACACTGAAGCTTTCTTT. Its translation: CASSWSAGMNTEAFF.

CDR3 amino acids: CASSYSGQADGYTF. CDR3 nucleotide sequence: TGTGCCAGCAGTTACTCTGGCCAGGCAGATGGCTACACCTTC. The chain joins TRBV6-6 to TRBJ1-2; D uncertain. CDR1 and CDR2 (germline): MNHNY, SVGAGI (reference sequence). The length of the CDR3 is 14 residues. Trimming pared 0 bases from V and 6 bases from J, leaving 11 bases between.

The chain links TRBV6-1 to TRBJ2-7; 11 bases agree with TRBD1. Germline V gene lookup returns CDR1 MNHNS and CDR2 SASEGT. The V and J ends lost 6 bases and 3 bases, in that order; junction bases with no gene match: 4. There are 14 residues in the CDR3. The CDR3 sequence is CASRGQGEGYEQYF. CDR3 sequence (DNA): TGTGCCAGCAGGGGACAGGGGGAAGGCTACGAGCAGTACTTC.

The chain is built from TRBV5-6 and TRBJ2-7, with 11 bases that match TRBD2. The CDR3 is made up of 15 amino acids. Germline V gives CDR1 SGHDT, CDR2 YYEEEE. J gave up 0 bases and V 3 bases, and 2 bases lay outside the gene matches. The CDR3 DNA reads TGTGCCAGCAGCTCCGGGACTAGCGGCTCCTACGAGCAGTACTTC. Translation: CASSSGTSGSYEQYF.

The rearrangement links TRBV18 to TRBJ2-2; 7 bases match TRBD1. Germline trimming cut 3 bases from V and 3 bases from J; bases unmatched to any gene: 7. The CDR3 totals 16 residues. The V gene's germline CDR1 is KGHSH and CDR2 LQKENI. CDR3 sequence: CASSPRQGPYTGELFF. The CDR3 DNA reads as TGTGCCAGCTCACCGAGACAGGGCCCTTACACCGGGGAGCTGTTTTTT.

The chain joins TRBV7-2 to TRBJ2-1; 10 bases agree with TRBD2. The CDR3 is 17 residues long. The germline V gene encodes CDR1 SGHTA and CDR2 FQGNSA. J lost 6 bases, V lost 5 bases, and 13 bases had no gene match. The CDR3 reads CASSQGVELAGSNEQFF. The CDR3 region has the DNA TGTGCCAGCAGCCAAGGGGTGGAACTAGCGGGAAGCAATGAGCAGTTCTTC.

The genes are TRBV28 and TRBJ2-3; 10 nucleotides line up with TRBD2. The CDR3 is 16 amino acids. Per the germline V gene, CDR1 is MDHEN and CDR2 is SYDVKM. With V trimmed by 5 bases and J by 1 base, 6 bases remained unmatched. The CDR3 sequence: CASSTLAGVGTDTQYF. CDR3 sequence (DNA): TGTGCCAGCAGTACCCTAGCGGGAGTGGGCACAGATACGCAGTATTTT.

The chain links TRBV6-1 to TRBJ2-3; TRBD2 matches at 13 bases. Per the germline V gene, CDR1 is MNHNS and CDR2 is SASEGT. Trimming removed 6 bases from V and 3 bases from J; junction bases left unmatched: 0. The CDR3 has 14 amino acids. CDR3 in DNA: TGTGCCAGCAGGACTAGCGGGAGGACAGATACGCAGTATTTT. It encodes CASRTSGRTDTQYF.

CDR3 sequence (DNA): TGTGCCAGTTGGATTAGCGGGAGCTCGCAGTATTTT. Amino acid sequence: CASWISGSSQYF. J is TRBJ2-3 and V is TRBV28; 9 bases are shared with TRBD2. The CDR3 contains 12 residues. Germline V CDR1 and CDR2: MDHEN, SYDVKM. V lost 9 bases and J lost 10; bases outside the gene matches: 8.